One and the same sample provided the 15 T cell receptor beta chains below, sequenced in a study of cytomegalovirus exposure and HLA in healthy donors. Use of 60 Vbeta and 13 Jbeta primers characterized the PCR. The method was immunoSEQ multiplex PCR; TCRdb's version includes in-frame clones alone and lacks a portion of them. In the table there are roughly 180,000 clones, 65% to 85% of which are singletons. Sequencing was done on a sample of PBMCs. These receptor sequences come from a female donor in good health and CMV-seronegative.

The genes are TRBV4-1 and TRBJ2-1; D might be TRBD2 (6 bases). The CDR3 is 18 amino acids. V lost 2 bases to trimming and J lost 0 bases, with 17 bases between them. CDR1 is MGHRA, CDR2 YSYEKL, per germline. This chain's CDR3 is CASSQLPRLASSYNEQFF. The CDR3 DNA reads TGCGCCAGCAGCCAACTTCCTAGGCTAGCGAGCTCCTACAATGAGCAGTTCTTC.

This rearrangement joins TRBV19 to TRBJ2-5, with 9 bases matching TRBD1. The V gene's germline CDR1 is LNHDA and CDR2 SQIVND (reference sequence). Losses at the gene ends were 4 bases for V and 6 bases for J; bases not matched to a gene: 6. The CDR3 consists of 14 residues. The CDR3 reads CASSNTGGRQTQYF. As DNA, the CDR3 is TGTGCCAGTAGTAATACAGGGGGCAGGCAGACCCAGTACTTC.

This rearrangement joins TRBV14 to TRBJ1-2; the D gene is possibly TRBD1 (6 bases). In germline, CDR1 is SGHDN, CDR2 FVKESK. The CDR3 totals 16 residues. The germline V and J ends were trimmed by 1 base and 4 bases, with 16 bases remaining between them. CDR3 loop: CASSQVAGALLYGYTF. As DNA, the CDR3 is TGTGCCAGCAGCCAAGTTGCAGGGGCCCTACTCTATGGCTACACCTTC.

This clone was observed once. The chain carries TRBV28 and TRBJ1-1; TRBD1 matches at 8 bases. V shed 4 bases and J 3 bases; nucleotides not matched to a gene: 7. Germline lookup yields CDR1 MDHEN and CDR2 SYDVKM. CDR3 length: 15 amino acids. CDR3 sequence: CASSSPRQGYTEAFF. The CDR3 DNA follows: TGTGCCAGCAGTTCGCCCAGACAGGGGTACACTGAAGCTTTCTTT.

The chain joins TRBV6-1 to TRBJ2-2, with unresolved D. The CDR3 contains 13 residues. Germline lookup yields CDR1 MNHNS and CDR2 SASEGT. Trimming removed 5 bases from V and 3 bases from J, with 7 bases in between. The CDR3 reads CASSSQDTGELFF. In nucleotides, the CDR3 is TGTGCCAGCAGTTCCCAGGACACCGGGGAGCTGTTTTTT.

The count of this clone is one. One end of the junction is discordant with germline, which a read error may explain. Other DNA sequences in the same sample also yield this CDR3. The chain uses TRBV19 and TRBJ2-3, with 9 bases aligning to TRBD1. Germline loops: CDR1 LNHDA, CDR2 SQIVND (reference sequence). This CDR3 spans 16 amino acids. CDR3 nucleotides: TGTGCCAGTACCCATCTACCGGGACAGGGTTCAGACACGCAGTATTTT. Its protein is CASTHLPGQGSDTQYF.

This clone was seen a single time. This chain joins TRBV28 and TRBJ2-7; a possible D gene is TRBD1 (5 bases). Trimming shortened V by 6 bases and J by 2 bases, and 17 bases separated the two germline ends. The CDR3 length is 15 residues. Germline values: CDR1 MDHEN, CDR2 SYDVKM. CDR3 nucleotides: TGTGCCAGCAGCCCCCCCGGCGCGACAGCCTACGAGCAGTACTTC. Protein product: CASSPPGATAYEQYF.

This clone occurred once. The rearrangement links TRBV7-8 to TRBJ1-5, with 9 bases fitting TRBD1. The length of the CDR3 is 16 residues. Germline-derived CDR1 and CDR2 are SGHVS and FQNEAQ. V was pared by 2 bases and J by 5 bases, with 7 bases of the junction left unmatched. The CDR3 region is CASSLTGGLNDQPQHF. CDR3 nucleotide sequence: TGTGCCAGCAGCTTAACAGGGGGCTTGAATGATCAGCCCCAGCATTTT.

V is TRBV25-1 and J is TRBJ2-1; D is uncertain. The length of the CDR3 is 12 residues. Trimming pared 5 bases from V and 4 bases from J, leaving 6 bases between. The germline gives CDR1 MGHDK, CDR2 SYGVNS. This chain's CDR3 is CASSLLYNEQFF. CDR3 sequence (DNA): TGTGCCAGCAGTTTGCTATACAATGAGCAGTTCTTC.

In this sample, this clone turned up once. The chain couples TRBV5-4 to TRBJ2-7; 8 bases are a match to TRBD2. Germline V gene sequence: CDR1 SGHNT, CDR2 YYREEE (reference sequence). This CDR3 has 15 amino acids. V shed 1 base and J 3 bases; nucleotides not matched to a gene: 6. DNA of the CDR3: TGTGCCAGCAGCTTGTACGCAGCGGGAGTCTACGAGCAGTACTTC. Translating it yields CASSLYAAGVYEQYF.

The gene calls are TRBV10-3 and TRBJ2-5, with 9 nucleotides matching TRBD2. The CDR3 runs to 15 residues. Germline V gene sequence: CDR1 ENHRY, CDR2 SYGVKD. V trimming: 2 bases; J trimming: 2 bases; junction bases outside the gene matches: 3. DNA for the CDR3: TGTGCCATCAGTGAGGGGACTAGCAATCAAGAGACCCAGTACTTC. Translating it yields CAISEGTSNQETQYF.

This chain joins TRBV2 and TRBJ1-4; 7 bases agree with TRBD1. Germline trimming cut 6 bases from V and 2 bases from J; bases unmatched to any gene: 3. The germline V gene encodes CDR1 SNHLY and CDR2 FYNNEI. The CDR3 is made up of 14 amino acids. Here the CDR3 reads CASRQGTTNEKLFF. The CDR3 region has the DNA TGTGCCAGCAGACAGGGGACCACTAATGAAAAACTGTTTTTT.

The CDR3 here is CASSVESSLGTEAFF. In DNA form, the CDR3 reads TGTGCCAGCAGCGTAGAATCTAGCCTCGGCACTGAAGCTTTCTTT. This chain connects TRBV9 to TRBJ1-1; no clear D gene. Looked up from germline, CDR1 is SGDLS and CDR2 is YYNGEE. The CDR3 contains 15 residues. The V end was cut by 0 bases, the J end by 4 bases, with 13 bases between.

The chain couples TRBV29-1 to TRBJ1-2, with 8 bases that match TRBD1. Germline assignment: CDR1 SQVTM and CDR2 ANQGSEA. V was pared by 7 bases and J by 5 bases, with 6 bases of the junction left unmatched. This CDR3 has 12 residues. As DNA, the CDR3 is TGCAGCGACCTAACAGGGGGGTATGGCTACACCTTC. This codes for CSDLTGGYGYTF.

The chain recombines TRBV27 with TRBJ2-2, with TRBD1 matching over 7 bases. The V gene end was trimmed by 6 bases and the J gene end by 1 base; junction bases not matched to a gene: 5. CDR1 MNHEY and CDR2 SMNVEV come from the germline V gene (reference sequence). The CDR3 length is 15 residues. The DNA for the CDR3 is TGTGCCAGCAGCCCAACAGGGGTGAACACCGGGGAGCTGTTTTTT. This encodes CASSPTGVNTGELFF.